Following are 13 T cell receptor beta chains from one sample sequenced in a study of glioma-infiltrating T cells after dendritic cell vaccination. Generated by immunoSEQ multiplex PCR, the TCRdb table keeps only in-frame clones and is missing some. The sample includes about 73,000 clones, about 80% of them seen just once. Sequenced material: blood, taken before dendritic cell vaccination. These receptors all come from a human donor with glioblastoma.

In nucleotides, the CDR3 is TGTGCCAGCAGCCCTTTCCCGGGACAGGGTCAAGTAGGGATTTCACCCCTCCACTTT. It encodes CASSPFPGQGQVGISPLHF. The chain is built from TRBV27 and TRBJ1-6; 9 nucleotides align to TRBD1. After removal of 6 bases from V and 9 bases from J, the junction contained 21 bases not matched to a gene. The CDR3 extends over 19 amino acids. Germline V CDR1 and CDR2: MNHEY, SMNVEV (reference sequence).

The chain is built from TRBV7-8 and TRBJ1-5, with 10 bases aligning to TRBD1. This CDR3 has 18 amino acids. Trimming took 2 bases from V and 1 from J; bases not matched to a gene: 8. Germline V CDR1 and CDR2: SGHVS, FQNEAQ. CDR3: CASSLRGTGEASNQPQHF. The DNA of the CDR3 is TGTGCCAGCAGCTTACGGGGGACAGGGGAGGCAAGCAATCAGCCCCAGCATTTT. Based on the CDR3 plus reference TRBV7-8 and TRBJ1-5, the full variable domain is GAGVSQSPRYKVAKRGQDVALRCDPISGHVSLFWYQQALGQGPEFLTYFQNEAQLDKSGLPSDRFFAERPEGSVSTLKIQRTQQEDSAVYLCASSLRGTGEASNQPQHFGDGTRLSIL.

The chain links TRBV4-1 to TRBJ2-1, with a weak D call TRBD1 (5 bases). Trimming shortened V by 1 base and J by 8 bases, and 15 bases separated the two germline ends. The CDR3 contains 15 residues. From germline, CDR1 is MGHRA and CDR2 YSYEKL. The CDR3: CASSQGLLGADEQFF. The CDR3 DNA is TGCGCCAGCAGCCAAGGTTTGTTAGGGGCTGATGAGCAGTTCTTC.

The V call is TRBV5-4, the J call TRBJ1-2; D remains ambiguous. Trimming removed 4 bases from V and 4 bases from J, with 14 bases in between. The CDR3 has 14 amino acids. Germline CDR1 SGHNT, CDR2 YYREEE (reference sequence). CDR3 region: CASSQDGGFYGYTF. CDR3 coding DNA: TGTGCCAGCAGCCAGGACGGAGGTTTCTATGGCTACACCTTC.

This clone was seen a few times. V and J are TRBV10-3 and TRBJ2-2; 8 bases are a match to TRBD1. V was clipped by 4 bases and J by 2 bases; unmatched bases: 3. The CDR3 is 15 amino acids. CDR1 is ENHRY and CDR2 is SYGVKD in the germline V gene. The CDR3 nucleotides read TGTGCCATCAGTGCCGGGACAGGCAACACCGGGGAGCTGTTTTTT. Its protein product is CAISAGTGNTGELFF.

In its sample, this clone ranks as medium-sized. The chain has TRBV12-5 and TRBJ2-7, with a possible D match to TRBD1 (6 bases). Germline CDR1 is LGHNT and CDR2 is FRNRAP. Trimming took off 1 base at V and 5 bases at J, with 9 bases between the two ends. The CDR3 loop spans 13 amino acids. The CDR3 loop is CASGLGNRDEQYF. CDR3 bases: TGTGCTAGTGGTTTGGGGAACAGGGACGAGCAGTACTTC.

The chain uses TRBV14 and TRBJ1-3; 10 bases line up with TRBD1. CDR1 is SGHDN and CDR2 is FVKESK in the germline V gene. The CDR3 length is 16 residues. J lost 0 bases, V lost 4 bases, and 3 bases had no gene match. This chain's CDR3 is CASSRDRGLSGNTIYF. The CDR3 bases are TGTGCCAGCAGCCGAGACAGGGGGCTCTCTGGAAACACCATATATTTT.

The chain couples TRBV9 to TRBJ2-1, with 9 bases fitting TRBD2. CDR3 length: 16 amino acids. Germline trimming cut 0 bases from V and 6 bases from J; bases unmatched to any gene: 7. Germline V gene lookup returns CDR1 SGDLS and CDR2 YYNGEE. CDR3 in DNA: TGTGCCAGCAGCGTAGAAGGCGGGGGGGGAATCAATGAGCAGTTCTTC. Translation gives CASSVEGGGGINEQFF.

The chain recombines TRBV5-1 with TRBJ1-6, with 9 bases identical to TRBD1. The V gene's germline CDR1 is SGHRS and CDR2 YFSETQ. V lost 4 bases, J lost 7 bases, and 6 bases stayed unmatched. The length of the CDR3 is 15 residues. DNA for the CDR3: TGCGCCAGCAGCCCCGGACAGGGGAACAATTCACCCCTCCACTTT. Translated, it gives CASSPGQGNNSPLHF.

The chain employs TRBV4-1 and TRBJ1-3; D ambiguous. The CDR3 has 15 amino acids. V lost 5 bases, J lost 0 bases, and 11 bases lay in between. Germline loops: CDR1 MGHRA, CDR2 YSYEKL. CDR3 sequence: CASSGGLNSGNTIYF. The DNA of the CDR3 is TGCGCCAGCAGCGGCGGTCTCAACTCTGGAAACACCATATATTTT.

The CDR3 coding sequence is TGTGCCAGCAGTTACCAACTTTCTGGGGCCAACGTCCTGACTTTC. Protein sequence: CASSYQLSGANVLTF. This chain connects TRBV6-5 to TRBJ2-6; no definite D call. CDR3 length equals 15 residues. The ends were cut back, 2 bases at V and 1 base at J, with 6 bases in the middle. Germline CDR1 reads MNHEY; CDR2 reads SVGAGI.

This chain joins TRBV7-2 and TRBJ1-3, with D unclear. The V end was cut by 2 bases, the J end by 6 bases, with 14 bases between. CDR3 length: 15 residues. Germline loops: CDR1 SGHTA, CDR2 FQGNSA. The CDR3 region has the DNA TGTGCCAGCAGCTTAAGTTACGCGGGCTTAAACACCATATATTTT. The encoded protein is CASSLSYAGLNTIYF.

The CDR3 DNA reads TGCAGTGTCATGCGGGACAGTCGTCTGTATTTT. Protein sequence: CSVMRDSRLYF. This chain joins TRBV20-1 and TRBJ2-3; maybe TRBD1 (7 bases). V shed 7 bases and J shed 14 bases, with 19 bases lying between them. This CDR3 spans 11 amino acids. CDR1 and CDR2 (germline): DFQATT, SNEGSKA (reference sequence).